What follows describes a single T cell receptor beta chain. Its specificity is not known. The germline V and J ends were trimmed by 1 base and 8 bases, with 15 bases remaining between them. This CDR3 region has 15 residues. Germline CDR1 is SGDLS and CDR2 is YYNGEE. This sample stems from a study of T cell responses to AZD1222 COVID-19 vaccine. Study-wide results and caveats: The study identified only 6 or 7 AZD1222 recipients as seropositive at baseline. Two AZD1222 administrations were followed by greater Spike-specific TCR breadth and depth.

Libraries were prepared by immunoSEQ multiplex PCR; TCRdb keeps only in-frame clonotypes and omits some of them. The sample records 100,000 to 150,000 clones, around 90% being singletons. This TCR was recovered from an adult in good health. The V call is TRBV9, the J call TRBJ1-4, with D hard to call. The starting material was peripheral blood, obtained on day 0 of AZD1222 vaccination. CDR3 protein: CASSVRGSRSEKLFF. DNA of the CDR3: TGTGCCAGCAGCGTAAGAGGGTCCCGAAGCGAAAAACTGTTTTTT.